A selection of T cell receptor beta chains follows, all from one sample in a study of blood T cell repertoires in COVID-19. Assay used: immunoSEQ multiplex PCR; TCRdb lists only in-frame clones, some missing. Of approximately 130,000 clones in the sample, around 86% were seen once. The material sequenced was peripheral blood. All receptors come from a woman aged 45-59 years who had recovered from COVID-19. Each CDR3 is given with its conserved first and last residue. A D gene is named only where the DNA matches it firmly. Not every row has a clone size; where given, it reads once, few, many or a size class.

J | length | size | D | V | DNA | CDR3
TRBJ1-3 | 16 | NA | NA | TRBV3-1/TRBV3-2 | TGTGCCAGCAGGCGGGAGGGTAGCGCCTCTGGAAACACCATATATTTT | CASRREGSASGNTIYF
TRBJ2-1 | 14 | NA | TRBD2 | TRBV5-1 | TGCGCCAGCAGGGCGAGCGGGGGGAGTGATGAGCAGTTCTTC | CASRASGGSDEQFF
TRBJ2-7 | 14 | NA | TRBD2 | TRBV2 | TGTGCCAGCAGTTTTACTAGCGCGTCGTGGGAGCAGTACTTC | CASSFTSASWEQYF
TRBJ2-3 | 19 | NA | NA | TRBV11-2 | TGTGCCAGCAGCTTATCCCTAACTCAGGGGATAAGGGGCACAGATACGCAGTATTTT | CASSLSLTQGIRGTDTQYF
TRBJ1-1 | 14 | once | NA | TRBV6-4 | TGTGCCAGCAGAACGGACTGGGTGGCCACTGAAGCTTTCTTT | CASRTDWVATEAFF
TRBJ2-1 | 14 | NA | TRBD1 | TRBV7-8 | TGTGCCAGCAGCAACAGGGGGGCCTACAATGAGCAGTTCTTC | CASSNRGAYNEQFF
TRBJ2-7 | 15 | NA | TRBD1 | TRBV25-1 | TGTGCCAGCAGTGAATCTGCGACAGGGGGGAACGAGCAGTACTTC | CASSESATGGNEQYF
TRBJ2-1 | 11 | once | NA | TRBV24-1 | TGTGCCACCAGTGATTTGTCAAAGCAGTTCTTC | CATSDLSKQFF
TRBJ1-1 | 15 | once | NA | TRBV7-8 | TGTGCCAGCAGCTTACCGGAGGGAGTGAACACTGAAGCTTTCTTT | CASSLPEGVNTEAFF
TRBJ1-5 | 15 | NA | NA | TRBV21-1 | TGTGCCAGCAGCAAGGGACAGGGCCTCAATCAGCCCCAGCATTTT | CASSKGQGLNQPQHF
TRBJ1-5 | 16 | NA | TRBD1 | TRBV7-3 | TGTGCCAGCAGCTTTAAGGGGGCGTGGGGCAATCAGCCCCAGCATTTT | CASSFKGAWGNQPQHF
TRBJ2-7 | 13 | NA | TRBD1 | TRBV19 | TGTGCCAGTAGTATGGGACAGGGGGGTGAGCAGTACTTC | CASSMGQGGEQYF
TRBJ2-1 | 15 | NA | NA | TRBV20-1 | TGCAGTGCTAGTGCCGGGATCGCGGGCTACAATGAGCAGTTCTTC | CSASAGIAGYNEQFF
TRBJ1-6 | 15 | NA | TRBD1 | TRBV19 | TGTGCCAGTAGTCCTCCGGACAGGGCTAATTCACCCCTCCACTTT | CASSPPDRANSPLHF
TRBJ2-1 | 15 | NA | TRBD2 | TRBV30 | TGTGCCTCGGTGGGGGGGCTAGCGGGAGGGTATGAGCAGTTCTTC | CASVGGLAGGYEQFF
TRBJ2-2 | 14 | NA | NA | TRBV19 | TGTGCCAGTAGTATCTCCAGGGGAACCGGGGAGCTGTTTTTT | CASSISRGTGELFF
TRBJ1-4 | 15 | NA | TRBD1 | TRBV7-9 | TGTGCCAGCAGCTTAAAGACAGGGTTTGATGAAAAACTGTTTTTT | CASSLKTGFDEKLFF
TRBJ2-3 | 17 | NA | TRBD2 | TRBV11-3 | TGTGCCAGCAGCTTAGGACTAGCGGGAGGGGCCACAGATACGCAGTATTTT | CASSLGLAGGATDTQYF
TRBJ2-1 | 15 | NA | TRBD2 | TRBV9 | TGTGCCAGCAGCGTAGAGGGACTAGCGGACAATGAGCAGTTCTTC | CASSVEGLADNEQFF
TRBJ2-6 | 19 | NA | TRBD1 | TRBV6-1 | TGTGCCAGCAGTGAATGGGGACAGGGGGCGCCGAGTGGGGCCAACGTCCTGACTTTC | CASSEWGQGAPSGANVLTF
TRBJ2-3 | 15 | NA | NA | TRBV7-6 | TGTGCCAGCAGCTCCCACGGTTCCACCACAGATACGCAGTATTTT | CASSSHGSTTDTQYF
TRBJ1-3 | 15 | NA | NA | TRBV6-1 | TGTGCCAGCAGTGAACGAGGCCGCTCTGGAAACACCATATATTTT | CASSERGRSGNTIYF
TRBJ2-6 | 15 | NA | NA | TRBV2 | TGTGCCAGCAGTGAAAATGGAGCTGGGGCCAACGTCCTGACTTTC | CASSENGAGANVLTF
TRBJ2-2 | 15 | NA | TRBD2 | TRBV10-1 | TGCGCCAGCAGCCCCGGGGTAGCGGGGGCCGGGGAGCTGTTTTTT | CASSPGVAGAGELFF
TRBJ2-2 | 14 | few | NA | TRBV5-4 | TGTGCCAGCAGCTTTACCCCAGACACCGGGGAGCTGTTTTTT | CASSFTPDTGELFF
TRBJ2-7 | 17 | NA | NA | TRBV28 | TGTGCCAGCAGTCCCCACAGAGCCGAGAAAGGGGACTACGAGCAGTACTTC | CASSPHRAEKGDYEQYF